The source of this T cell receptor (beta chain) is a study of T cells in Graves' hyperthyroidism and ophthalmopathy. This clonotype was seen at least ten times. TCR beta CDR3 regions were amplified from RNA. In the first-round RT-PCR of the TCR CDR3, the HTBI primer set was used. TCRdb called the multiplex PCR reads again in MiXCR, with one record for every CDR3 protein. The table records some 200,000 distinct CDR3 sequences, about 15% of them present only once. This CDR3 is built from 15 residues. The J segment lost 4 bases and the V segment lost 0 bases, leaving 5 bases of the junction unmatched. Germline-derived CDR1 and CDR2 are SGHRS and YFSETQ. An absence of ophthalmopathy progression within 18 months meant stable Graves' hyperthyroidism. Each diagnosis drew on symptoms, thyroxine, TRAb, thyroid ultrasound and orbital computed tomography findings. Out of more than 8 ml of fresh peripheral blood came the PBMCs.

The material sequenced was blood. The TCR comes from a man aged 50 or older with Graves' hyperthyroidism. This chain uses TRBV5-1 with TRBJ2-7, with 9 bases that match TRBD2. DNA of the CDR3: TGCGCCAGCAGCTTGGACCCTAGCGGGATATACGAGCAGTACTTC. This codes for CASSLDPSGIYEQYF. Full variable domain (remainder filled in from reference TRBV5-1 and TRBJ2-7): KAGVTQTPRYLIKTRGQQVTLSCSPISGHRSVSWYQQTPGQGLQFLFEYFSETQRNKGNFPGRFSGRQFSNSRSEMNVSTLELGDSALYLCASSLDPSGIYEQYFGPGTRLTVT.